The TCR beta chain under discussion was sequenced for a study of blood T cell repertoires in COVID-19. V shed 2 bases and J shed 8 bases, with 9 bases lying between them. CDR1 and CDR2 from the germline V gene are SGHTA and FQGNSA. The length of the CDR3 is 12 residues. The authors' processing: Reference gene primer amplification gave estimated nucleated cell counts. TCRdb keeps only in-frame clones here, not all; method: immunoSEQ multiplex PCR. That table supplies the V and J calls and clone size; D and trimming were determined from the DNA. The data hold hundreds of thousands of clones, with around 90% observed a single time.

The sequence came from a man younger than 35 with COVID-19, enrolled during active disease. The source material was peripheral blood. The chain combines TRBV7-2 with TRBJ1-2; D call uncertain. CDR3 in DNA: TGTGCCAGCAGCTTACAGGAGGGCGGCTACACCTTC. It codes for CASSLQEGGYTF. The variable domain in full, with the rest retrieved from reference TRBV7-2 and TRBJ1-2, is GAGVSQSPSNKVTEKGKDVELRCDPISGHTALYWYRQSLGQGLEFLIYFQGNSAPDKSGLPSDRFSAERTGGSVSTLTIQRTQQEDSAVYLCASSLQEGGYTFGSGTRLTVV.